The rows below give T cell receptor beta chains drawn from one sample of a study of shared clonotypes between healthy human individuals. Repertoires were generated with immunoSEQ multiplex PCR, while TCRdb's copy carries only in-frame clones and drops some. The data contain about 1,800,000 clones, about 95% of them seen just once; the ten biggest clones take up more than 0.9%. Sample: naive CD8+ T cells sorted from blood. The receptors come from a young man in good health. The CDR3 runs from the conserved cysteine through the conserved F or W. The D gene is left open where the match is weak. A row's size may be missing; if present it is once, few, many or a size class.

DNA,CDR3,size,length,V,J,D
TGTGCCTGGAGTCGGGGACAGGGGAACACTGAAGCTTTCTTT,CAWSRGQGNTEAFF,.,14,TRBV30,TRBJ1-1,TRBD1
TGTGCCAGCAGCGTAGAAGCCCAAAGCCACGAGCAGTACTTC,CASSVEAQSHEQYF,.,14,TRBV9,TRBJ2-7,.
TGTGCCAGCAGTAAACGGGGCTTTCATGGCTACACCTTC,CASSKRGFHGYTF,.,13,TRBV6-5,TRBJ1-2,.
TGCGCCAGCAGCCAAGTTCGGCTAGCGGGGACCTACGAGCAGTACTTC,CASSQVRLAGTYEQYF,.,16,TRBV4-1,TRBJ2-7,TRBD2
TGCGCCAGCAGCTCCCGAGATAGCGGGGGGGCCTTGGCAGATACGCAGTATTTT,CASSSRDSGGALADTQYF,.,18,TRBV5-1,TRBJ2-3,TRBD2
TGTGCCAGCAGCTTAGATCGGAATAGCCTCTACGAGCAGTACTTC,CASSLDRNSLYEQYF,few,15,TRBV11-2,TRBJ2-7,.
TGTGCCAGCAGCGGCCGGGGGGCGGAGCTGTTTTTT,CASSGRGAELFF,.,12,TRBV7-9,TRBJ2-2,.
TGCGCCAGCAGCCAATCGGAAGCGGGAGAGGGATACGAGCAGTACTTC,CASSQSEAGEGYEQYF,.,16,TRBV4-1,TRBJ2-7,TRBD2
TGCGCCAGCAGTGAGTCCGGGCAGCGGCGAAAAACTGTTTTT,CASSESGQRRKTVF,.,14,TRBV10-1,TRBJ1-4,.
TGTGCCAGCAGTGAAGGGGATTACGGAAACACCATATATTTT,CASSEGDYGNTIYF,.,14,TRBV6-1,TRBJ1-3,.
TGTGCCAGCAGCGACCGCAAGTACCAAGAGACCCAGTACTTC,CASSDRKYQETQYF,.,14,TRBV11-2,TRBJ2-5,.
TGTGCCACCTTGGACAGGGAGAACACTGAAGCTTTCTTT,CATLDRENTEAFF,.,13,TRBV19,TRBJ1-1,TRBD1
TGTGCCAGCGGCAACCTGCCGGGACTAGCGGGGGGGCCCAACTGGGATACGCAGTATTTT,CASGNLPGLAGGPNWDTQYF,.,20,TRBV27,TRBJ2-3,TRBD2
TGTGCCAGCAGCTTAATGGGGGGGCCGGAAAATGAGCAGTTCTTC,CASSLMGGPENEQFF,once,15,TRBV11-2,TRBJ2-1,.
TGCAGCGTTTCCAGGGCGAATGAGCAGTTCTTC,CSVSRANEQFF,.,11,TRBV29-1,TRBJ2-1,.
TGTGCCAGCAAAGGGGTATCTGCTACGTCTGGGGCCAACGTCCTGACTTTC,CASKGVSATSGANVLTF,.,17,TRBV2,TRBJ2-6,.
TGTGCCAGCAGCCAGGGACTAGCGGGCCCGGGAAACATTCAGTACTTC,CASSQGLAGPGNIQYF,.,16,TRBV4-1,TRBJ2-4,TRBD2
TGTGCCTTACAGGGGAGACAGGGCTACGAGCAGTACTTC,CALQGRQGYEQYF,.,13,TRBV30,TRBJ2-7,TRBD1
TGCGCCAGCAGCCAAGATCCCAGGGGGATAGAGACCCAGTACTTC,CASSQDPRGIETQYF,.,15,TRBV4-3,TRBJ2-5,TRBD1
TGTGCCAGCAGCTTAGGCCTCGTGGAGAGCTCTAACTATGGCTACACCTTC,CASSLGLVESSNYGYTF,.,17,TRBV7-9,TRBJ1-2,.
TGTGCCAGTATCGCCGATATAAACAATGAGCAGTTCTTC,CASIADINNEQFF,.,13,TRBV19,TRBJ2-1,.
TGCGCCAGCAGCATAGACAGGGACATAAACATTCAGTACTTC,CASSIDRDINIQYF,.,14,TRBV5-1,TRBJ2-4,TRBD1
TGCAGCGTTGTCTGGGTTACCGGCTACGAGCAGTACTTC,CSVVWVTGYEQYF,once,13,TRBV29-1,TRBJ2-7,.
TGTGCCAGCAGTTACGGGACTAGTTTCGAGCAGTACTTC,CASSYGTSFEQYF,once,13,TRBV6-5,TRBJ2-7,TRBD2
TGTGCCTGGAGCTTTTCGGGGGGAGCCGAGACCCAGTACTTC,CAWSFSGGAETQYF,.,14,TRBV30,TRBJ2-5,TRBD2
TGTGCCAGCAGCTTGTGGCCGGGCACTGAAGCTTTCTTT,CASSLWPGTEAFF,.,13,TRBV5-5,TRBJ1-1,.
TGTGCCAGCAGCCAAGTAGACAAGAACACTGAAGCTTTCTTT,CASSQVDKNTEAFF,.,14,TRBV16,TRBJ1-1,.
TGTGCCAGCAGCGCCCAGGGGGCGTACACAGATACGCAGTATTTT,CASSAQGAYTDTQYF,.,15,TRBV9,TRBJ2-3,TRBD1
TGTGCCAGCAGTTTTGTAGGGATCCAAGAGACCCAGTACTTC,CASSFVGIQETQYF,.,14,TRBV28,TRBJ2-5,.
TGTGCCACCAGCAGATCGGACGGAAAAGAGACCCAGTACTTC,CATSRSDGKETQYF,.,14,TRBV15,TRBJ2-5,.
TGTGCCAGTAGACCATGGACAGACAACACCGGGGAGCTGTTTTTT,CASRPWTDNTGELFF,.,15,TRBV19,TRBJ2-2,.
TGTGCCAGCAGCTTAGGAATTACTGGGGATCAGTATTTT,CASSLGITGDQYF,.,13,TRBV7-9,TRBJ2-3,.
TGTGCCTGGAGTATCTTGGCGGAACATGGCTACACCTTC,CAWSILAEHGYTF,.,13,TRBV30,TRBJ1-2,.
TGTGCCCAATATTTCCTCGGCTACACCTTC,CAQYFLGYTF,once,10,TRBV30,TRBJ1-2,.
TGTGCCAGCAGTTGGTCAACTAATGAAAAACTGTTTTTT,CASSWSTNEKLFF,.,13,TRBV6-6,TRBJ1-4,.
TGTGCCAGCAGCGACCCGGGGGGGCACCAAGAGACCCAGTACTTC,CASSDPGGHQETQYF,.,15,TRBV9,TRBJ2-5,TRBD2